The 30 T cell receptor beta chains below come from one sample, sequenced in a study of T-cell memory formation after mild COVID-19. From the 5' RACE reads, TCRdb called clonotypes with MiXCR, one entry per CDR3 protein. This table holds a few hundred thousand distinct CDR3 sequences, roughly an eighth found once. The source material was PBMCs or a T cell subset sorted from them (not recorded which). The source is a man between 18 and 35 years old who had mild COVID-19 (a few samples of this study predate the infection). Cell type and time point are not known.

This clonotype was counted once. The rearrangement joins TRBV21-1 to TRBJ1-2; the table's D call, TRBD1, has no DNA check behind it. TRBV21-1 constitutes a pseudogene. The CDR3 is 14 residues long. The CDR3 DNA follows: TGTGCCAGCAGCAAAGCGCACGGGCCAGATGGCTACACCTTC. As protein: CASSKAHGPDGYTF.

This clonotype came up a few times. The gene calls are TRBV6-6 and TRBJ1-1; possible D gene TRBD1, 5 bases. Germline V CDR1 and CDR2: MNHNY, SVGAGI (reference sequence). V lost 4 bases and J 4 bases, leaving 10 bases between the germline ends. The CDR3 has 13 residues. This chain's CDR3 is CASSFGGTTEAFF. The CDR3 coding sequence is TGTGCCAGCAGTTTCGGGGGTACCACTGAAGCTTTCTTT.

This clonotype came up many times. The chain links TRBV5-4 to TRBJ2-3, with D tentatively TRBD1 or TRBD2 (6 bases each). The length of the CDR3 is 14 residues. V was clipped by 5 bases and J by 4 bases, with 14 bases between them. The germline V gene encodes CDR1 SGHNT and CDR2 YYREEE (reference sequence). Here the CDR3 DNA reads TGTGCCAGCAGTTGGGCAGGGGACTCAGATACGCAGTATTTT. It specifies CASSWAGDSDTQYF.

This clonotype has a count of ten or more. J is TRBJ1-3 and V is TRBV12-3 or TRBV12-4; D ambiguous. CDR3 size: 13 residues. Trimming removed 3 bases from V and 3 bases from J, with 6 bases in between. DNA of the CDR3: TGTGCCAGCAGTTTGACACTTGGAAACACCATATATTTT. It specifies CASSLTLGNTIYF.

The chain recombines TRBV18 with TRBJ1-5; no clear D. Germline V gene data show CDR1 as KGHSH and CDR2 as LQKENI. V gave up 4 bases and J gave up 6 bases, with 10 bases separating them. There are 13 residues in the CDR3. The chain's CDR3 is CASSLQGPQPQHF. Written as DNA, the CDR3 is TGTGCCAGCTCACTACAAGGCCCTCAGCCCCAGCATTTT.

This clonotype was detected a few times. One end of the junction varies from germline; a read error may be responsible. The J gene is TRBJ1-3, the V gene TRBV7-7; tentative D call: TRBD1 (6 bases). There are 15 residues in the CDR3. Germline V gives CDR1 SSHAT, CDR2 FNYEAQ (reference sequence). DNA for the CDR3: TGTGCTAGCAGCTTAGTTCCGGGGGGCGGAAACACCATATATTTT. Encoded protein: CASSLVPGGGNTIYF.

The V and J genes are TRBV20-1 and TRBJ1-2; 7 bases match TRBD1. This CDR3 spans 12 amino acids. The germline gives CDR1 DFQATT, CDR2 SNEGSKA (reference sequence). V dropped 5 bases and J dropped 7; count of bases not matched to a gene: 7. Written as DNA, the CDR3 is TGCAGTGCTGTTCCAGGGGGAAGTGGCTACACCTTC. It translates to CSAVPGGSGYTF.

This chain uses TRBV11-2 with TRBJ1-3; 8 bases are a match to TRBD1. With V trimmed by 1 base and J by 4 bases, 0 bases remained unmatched. The CDR3 sequence is 14 residues long. Germline CDR1 reads SGHAT; CDR2 reads FQNNGV. CDR3 nucleotide sequence: TGTGCCAGCAGCTTAGGGGACAGGGGAAACACCATATATTTT. Translated, it gives CASSLGDRGNTIYF.

The rearrangement uses TRBV24-1 and TRBJ2-1, with D unresolved. V was pared by 1 base and J by 9 bases, with 6 bases between. This CDR3 region has 12 residues. From germline, CDR1 is KGHDR and CDR2 SFDVKD. CDR3 sequence (DNA): TGTGCCACCAGTGATTTTTCAGGTGAGCAGTTCTTC. It translates to CATSDFSGEQFF.

This clonotype was detected ten times or more. The V gene is TRBV5-1, the J gene TRBJ1-1, with a tentative D call TRBD1 (6 bases). Germline V gene lookup returns CDR1 SGHRS and CDR2 YFSETQ. Trimming took off 4 bases at V and 2 bases at J, with 15 bases between the two ends. The CDR3 sequence is 15 residues long. CDR3 in amino acids: CASSDYGTPNTEAFF. The CDR3 bases are TGCGCCAGCAGCGATTATGGGACACCAAACACTGAAGCTTTCTTT.

This chain uses TRBV6-2 or TRBV6-3 with TRBJ1-5, with no clear D. The CDR3 has 15 residues. Germline CDR1 is MNHEY and CDR2 is SVGEGT. Trimming stripped 2 bases from V and 0 bases from J, with 8 bases between. The chain's CDR3 is CASSYRRNSNQPQHF. The DNA of the CDR3 is TGTGCCAGCAGTTACCGACGGAATAGCAATCAGCCCCAGCATTTT.

The rearrangement links TRBV12-3 or TRBV12-4 to TRBJ1-5; D may be TRBD1 (6 bases). Trimming removed 6 bases from V and 2 bases from J, with 20 bases in between. This CDR3 has 17 amino acids. The CDR3 reads CASSDGQIKTGNQPQHF. The CDR3 coding sequence is TGTGCCAGCAGCGACGGACAGATAAAGACGGGCAATCAGCCCCAGCATTTT.

This clonotype came up once. The chain combines TRBV12-3 or TRBV12-4 with TRBJ2-3; 9 bases line up with TRBD2. CDR3 length: 19 amino acids. V shed 2 bases and J 0 bases; nucleotides not matched to a gene: 12. The CDR3 spells CASSLLAGGILPSTDTQYF. In DNA form, the CDR3 reads TGTGCCAGCAGTTTACTCGCGGGGGGGATTCTTCCTAGCACAGATACGCAGTATTTT.

This clonotype was seen more than once but under ten times. The genes are TRBV12-3 or TRBV12-4 and TRBJ2-1; the D call may be TRBD1 or TRBD2 (5 bases each). This CDR3 has 13 residues. Trimming cost V 7 bases and J 3 bases, with 10 bases left between them. The DNA of the CDR3 is TGTGCCAGCACGGGGCGCCGCTACAATGAGCAGTTCTTC. This sequence encodes CASTGRRYNEQFF.

This clonotype was seen only a few times. The CDR3 bases are TGTGCCAGTACACTAGCGGGCGCCTCTAGCACAGATACGCAGTATTTT. Residues: CASTLAGASSTDTQYF. The chain is built from TRBV19 and TRBJ2-3, with 9 bases lining up with TRBD2. This CDR3 is built from 16 residues. The V gene end was trimmed by 7 bases and the J gene end by 0 bases; junction bases not matched to a gene: 8. Germline V gene data show CDR1 as LNHDA and CDR2 as SQIVND (reference sequence).

This clonotype appeared a few times. The chain carries TRBV9 and TRBJ2-2; D possibly corresponds to TRBD2 (6 bases). Germline CDR1 reads SGDLS; CDR2 reads YYNGEE. V shed 0 bases and J shed 5 bases, with 8 bases lying between them. This CDR3 contains 14 residues. The CDR3 here is CASSVGGGTGELFF. DNA of the CDR3: TGTGCCAGCAGCGTAGGTGGGGGGACCGGGGAGCTGTTTTTT.

V and J are TRBV9 and TRBJ2-1; 7 bases are shared with TRBD1. The CDR3 is made up of 15 amino acids. CDR1 and CDR2 (germline): SGDLS, YYNGEE. Trimming cost V 3 bases and J 10 bases; bases outside gene matches: 13. DNA for the CDR3: TGTGCCAGCAGCGCAAGACAGGGTTTGAGGCGGGAGCAGTTCTTC. Translated, it gives CASSARQGLRREQFF.

The rearrangement uses TRBV19 and TRBJ2-5; TRBD2 matches 8 bases. The V and J ends lost 6 bases and 4 bases, in that order; junction bases with no gene match: 7. CDR1 is LNHDA and CDR2 is SQIVND in the germline V gene (reference sequence). The CDR3 is 14 amino acids. Here the CDR3 DNA reads TGTGCCAGTAGCGAAAGCGGGGGAAGAGAGACCCAGTACTTC. Amino acids: CASSESGGRETQYF.

The chain carries TRBV2 and TRBJ2-3, with D hard to call. CDR1 is SNHLY, CDR2 FYNNEI, per germline. Trimming left V 6 bases short and J 5 bases short, with 3 bases between. The CDR3 consists of 10 residues. The CDR3 region is CASRRDTQYF. The DNA for the CDR3 is TGTGCCAGCAGAAGAGATACGCAGTATTTT.

The chain carries TRBV6-5 and TRBJ1-1; perhaps TRBD1 as D (5 bases). Trimming stripped 6 bases from V and 1 base from J, with 9 bases between. CDR1 is MNHEY, CDR2 SVGAGI, per germline. The CDR3 consists of 13 residues. Here the CDR3 reads CASRYRKNTEAFF. CDR3 DNA sequence: TGTGCCAGCAGGTACAGGAAGAACACTGAAGCTTTCTTT.

The V gene is TRBV2, the J gene TRBJ2-1; TRBD1 matches at 9 bases. The junction had 10 bases not matched to a gene; V was cut back by 1 base and J by 12 bases. CDR3 size: 15 residues. In germline, CDR1 is SNHLY, CDR2 FYNNEI. CDR3 sequence (DNA): TGTGCCAGCAGTGAAGTGACAGGGGGGAACTTGGGGCAGTTCTTC. Encoded protein: CASSEVTGGNLGQFF.

This clonotype was recorded a few times. This sequence joins TRBV7-2 and TRBJ1-2; 8 bases fit TRBD1. Germline lookup yields CDR1 SGHTA and CDR2 FQGNSA. The trim removed 4 bases at V and 4 bases at J, leaving 5 bases unmatched. This CDR3 is built from 14 residues. The CDR3 DNA reads as TGTGCCAGCAGCTCAGGGGGCCCGGGCTATGGCTACACCTTC. It is translated as CASSSGGPGYGYTF.

The rearrangement uses TRBV4-2 and TRBJ2-3, with TRBD1 matching over 9 bases. V shed 3 bases, J shed 1 base, and the junction held 17 bases outside the gene matches. The CDR3 is 20 amino acids. The germline CDR1 and CDR2 sequences are LGHNA and YNFKEQ. The CDR3 spells CASSQDRGWAGVKGTDTQYF. Here the CDR3 DNA reads TGTGCCAGCAGCCAGGACAGGGGATGGGCCGGGGTGAAAGGCACAGATACGCAGTATTTT.

This clonotype has only a few counts. This sequence joins TRBV10-3 and TRBJ1-1; D not resolved. Trimming shortened V by 6 bases and J by 7 bases, and 9 bases separated the two germline ends. CDR1 is ENHRY and CDR2 is SYGVKD in the germline V gene. The CDR3 sequence is 11 residues long. The CDR3: CAIRDGDEAFF. CDR3 DNA sequence: TGTGCCATCAGGGACGGGGATGAAGCTTTCTTT.

This clonotype was seen a few times. The chain links TRBV5-1 to TRBJ1-1, with 9 positions matching TRBD1. V lost 4 bases and J lost 1; bases outside the gene matches: 8. This CDR3 is 16 amino acids long. CDR1 and CDR2 from the germline V gene are SGHRS and YFSETQ. The CDR3 nucleotides read TGCGCCAGCAGCCTCGGGACAGGGAGATCGAACACTGAAGCTTTCTTT. The encoded protein is CASSLGTGRSNTEAFF. Complete variable domain (other parts from reference TRBV5-1 and TRBJ1-1): KAGVTQTPRYLIKTRGQQVTLSCSPISGHRSVSWYQQTPGQGLQFLFEYFSETQRNKGNFPGRFSGRQFSNSRSEMNVSTLELGDSALYLCASSLGTGRSNTEAFFGQGTRLTVV.

This clonotype appeared a few times. This chain joins TRBV12-3 or TRBV12-4 and TRBJ1-5, with a possible D match to TRBD1 (5 bases). Trimming pared 6 bases from V and 4 bases from J, leaving 13 bases between. The CDR3 is 14 residues long. The CDR3, as DNA: TGTGCCAGCAGAGTCGGGACCGCGAATCAGCCCCAGCATTTT. This encodes CASRVGTANQPQHF.

This chain connects TRBV5-1 to TRBJ2-3, with D unclear. Trimming took 4 bases from V and 2 from J, leaving 11 bases between them. The CDR3 totals 14 residues. Germline assignment: CDR1 SGHRS and CDR2 YFSETQ. In DNA, the CDR3 is TGCGCCAGCAGCGCGGCTCTTACCACAGATACGCAGTATTTT. This sequence encodes CASSAALTTDTQYF.

The chain has TRBV6-6 and TRBJ1-4; D possibly corresponds to TRBD1 (6 bases). This CDR3 is 15 amino acids long. V was clipped by 5 bases and J by 8 bases, with 18 bases between them. CDR1 is MNHNY, CDR2 SVGAGI, per germline (reference sequence). The CDR3 region has the DNA TGTGCCAGCAGTCTGGACGGGACAAATAGGGAAAAACTGTTTTTT. Protein sequence: CASSLDGTNREKLFF.

In this sample, this clonotype turned up a few times. The chain couples TRBV5-1 to TRBJ1-2; D is unresolved. Germline V gene lookup returns CDR1 SGHRS and CDR2 YFSETQ. There are 13 residues in the CDR3. V lost 0 bases and J lost 2, with 5 bases in between. The CDR3 loop reads CASSLDDNYGYTF. The CDR3, as DNA: TGCGCCAGCAGCTTGGATGACAACTATGGCTACACCTTC. The whole variable domain, filled in from reference TRBV5-1 and TRBJ1-2, reads KAGVTQTPRYLIKTRGQQVTLSCSPISGHRSVSWYQQTPGQGLQFLFEYFSETQRNKGNFPGRFSGRQFSNSRSEMNVSTLELGDSALYLCASSLDDNYGYTFGSGTRLTVV.

The chain uses TRBV7-8 and TRBJ1-5, with a tentative D call TRBD1 (5 bases). CDR3 length: 16 amino acids. CDR1 is SGHVS and CDR2 is FQNEAQ in the germline V gene. The ends were cut back, 4 bases at V and 2 bases at J, with 15 bases in the middle. Here the CDR3 reads CASSYHDSGGNQPQHF. CDR3 bases: TGTGCCAGCAGCTACCACGACAGCGGGGGCAATCAGCCCCAGCATTTT.